This T cell receptor beta chain appears in the sequencing data of a study of cytomegalovirus exposure and HLA in healthy donors. Primers for the PCR totalled 60 Vbeta and 13 Jbeta. Clones were read by immunoSEQ multiplex PCR, and TCRdb kept only the in-frame ones, dropping some. The sample includes 110,000 to 150,000 clones, about three quarters of them seen just once. The source of this sequence is a male donor in good health and CMV-seropositive. Sequenced sample: PBMCs.

The CDR3 bases are TGCGCCAGCAGTGAGCGGGGGGGCTTTAAAGGGACAGATACGCAGTATTTT. Translation gives CASSERGGFKGTDTQYF. The gene calls are TRBV10-2 and TRBJ2-3; TRBD2 agrees at 8 bases. The CDR3 totals 17 residues. The V and J ends lost 2 bases and 3 bases, in that order; junction bases with no gene match: 10. Germline-derived CDR1 and CDR2 are WSHSY and SAAADI.